A selection of T cell receptor beta chains follows, all from one sample in a study of human T cells and chemical hapten exposure. TCRdb ran MiXCR on the RACE reads and lists one entry per CDR3 protein. This sample carries 84,000 or so distinct CDR3 sequences, about 11% of them seen once, and the ten largest clones take 2% to 2.5%. The starting material was whole blood, obtained in connection with sensitization to the hapten diphenylcyclopropenone (DPC). Every receptor here comes from a middle-aged man with alopecia areata. Some clones in this sample may be carry-over from other donors' samples. Both conserved end residues are part of each CDR3. The order of the fields is V gene, CDR3 protein.

v_call: TRBV30
cdr3_aa: CAYSPTDSRGTIYF

v_call: TRBV7-9
cdr3_aa: CASCPGQGFETQYF

v_call: TRBV20-1
cdr3_aa: CSARQPQETQYF

v_call: TRBV7-2
cdr3_aa: CASTPTGANVLTF

v_call: TRBV28
cdr3_aa: CASSLWMEWGEQGAGEQYF

v_call: TRBV10-3
cdr3_aa: CAISPGQASTDTQYF

v_call: TRBV30
cdr3_aa: CAWSYGPQETQYF

v_call: TRBV29-1
cdr3_aa: CSVDAGPETQYF

v_call: TRBV28
cdr3_aa: CASRTGQGAGEQYF

v_call: TRBV11-2
cdr3_aa: CASSYGTETQYF

v_call: TRBV4-3
cdr3_aa: CASSERTSGDYEQYF

v_call: TRBV2
cdr3_aa: CASSEAERVDRPSYEQYF

v_call: TRBV28
cdr3_aa: CASSPSAASAQYF

v_call: TRBV7-3
cdr3_aa: CASSRRGTDTQYF

v_call: TRBV5-1
cdr3_aa: CASSLRPVNEQFF

v_call: TRBV20-1
cdr3_aa: CSARTPNTYEQYF

v_call: TRBV20-1
cdr3_aa: CSARDFNQGTDTQYF

v_call: TRBV2
cdr3_aa: CASRQENTGELFF

v_call: TRBV28
cdr3_aa: CASSDTGITYEQYF

v_call: TRBV10-3
cdr3_aa: CAISGGSYNEQFF

v_call: TRBV24-1
cdr3_aa: CATSDFSSGALTDTQYF

v_call: TRBV20-1
cdr3_aa: CSAAASGRDEQFF

v_call: TRBV7-2
cdr3_aa: CASSADRGLYNEQFF

v_call: TRBV6-6
cdr3_aa: CASSTREREGRETQYF

v_call: TRBV6-2/TRBV6-3
cdr3_aa: CASSYVGGGVEQFF

v_call: TRBV28
cdr3_aa: CASSPPGQGSGNTIYF

v_call: TRBV28
cdr3_aa: CASVGTSGTMRYEQYF

v_call: TRBV6-1
cdr3_aa: CATRAAYNEQFF

v_call: TRBV16
cdr3_aa: CASSQRDPHEQYF

v_call: TRBV5-5
cdr3_aa: CASSVQGDYGYTF

v_call: TRBV6-5
cdr3_aa: CASSRGQFNTEAFF

v_call: TRBV11-2
cdr3_aa: CASSLAPGRLLFF

v_call: TRBV6-2/TRBV6-3
cdr3_aa: CASTRDYASTDTQYF

v_call: TRBV6-2/TRBV6-3
cdr3_aa: CASTPGQAFMNTEAFF

v_call: TRBV11-3
cdr3_aa: CASSFALAGGSTDTQYF

v_call: TRBV30
cdr3_aa: CAWSVQQETQYF

v_call: TRBV20-1
cdr3_aa: CSAGGLAGTTDTQYF

v_call: TRBV5-6
cdr3_aa: CASSLATAEAFF

v_call: TRBV12-3/TRBV12-4
cdr3_aa: CASRIYPKTTSENTGELFF

v_call: TRBV9
cdr3_aa: CASSVDDTQYF

v_call: TRBV3-2
cdr3_aa: CASSQMGLAGVGNEQFF

v_call: TRBV11-3
cdr3_aa: CASSLLLGLAGGHNEQFF

v_call: TRBV5-4
cdr3_aa: CASSYRVFSYNEQFF

v_call: TRBV3-1
cdr3_aa: CASSPQASKGVAFF

v_call: TRBV7-9
cdr3_aa: CASSPSGSNQPQHF

v_call: TRBV28
cdr3_aa: CASSLPGGGRNSYEQYF

v_call: TRBV27
cdr3_aa: CASSNGTVQETQYF

v_call: TRBV30
cdr3_aa: CAWSLGQLGYNEQFF

v_call: TRBV20-1
cdr3_aa: CSARLPGARSPETQYF

v_call: TRBV29-1
cdr3_aa: CSVPGGAQETQYF